Here is one T cell receptor beta chain with its context. The antigen remains undetermined. MiXCR, run by TCRdb on the 5' RACE reads, gives a single entry per CDR3 protein. The table records approximately 290,000 distinct CDR3 sequences, around 8% of them present only once. The length of the CDR3 is 16 residues. CDR1 and CDR2 from the germline V gene are SGDLS and YYNGEE. V dropped 0 bases and J dropped 4; count of bases not matched to a gene: 7. This sample is drawn from a study of T-cell memory formation after mild COVID-19. The study, taken as a whole, reports: That cross-reactive memory joined was suggested by some responding clones appearing in pre-infection memory.

The TCR originated in a man younger than 35 who had mild COVID-19 (a few samples of this study predate the infection). Cell type and time point are not known. This sequence joins TRBV9 and TRBJ2-5; 9 bases are shared with TRBD1. Sequencing was done on a sample of PBMCs or a T cell subset sorted from them (not recorded which). Written as DNA, the CDR3 is TGTGCCAGCAGCGTAGACAGACAGGGGGGCTTAGAGACCCAGTACTTC. This codes for CASSVDRQGGLETQYF.